This TCR beta chain emerged from a study of shared clonotypes between healthy human individuals. Study-level information: Plates per donor: three CD4 naive, three CD4 memory, two CD8 naive, one CD8 memory.

The sorted-subset replicate PCRs were given 200 ng DNA, which is around 29,000 T cell genomes. The method was immunoSEQ multiplex PCR; TCRdb's version includes in-frame clones alone and lacks a portion of them. The data contain millions of clones, 95% of them singletons. V lost 0 bases, J lost 9 bases, and 5 bases stayed unmatched. The CDR3 length is 15 residues. Germline assignment: CDR1 MNHEY and CDR2 SVGAGI. The source material was naive CD4+ T cells sorted from blood. Subset meaning: CD45RA+ positively selected. This sequence originates from a man aged 18-30 years in good health. This sequence joins TRBV6-5 and TRBJ1-6, with 7 bases fitting TRBD1. CDR3 in amino acids: CASSYSDRPVSPLHF. DNA for the CDR3: TGTGCCAGCAGTTACTCGGACAGGCCGGTTTCACCCCTCCACTTT.